These 15 T cell receptor beta chains were sequenced from one sample in a study of T cell repertoires in cytomegalovirus infection. The antigens of these receptors remain unknown. TCRdb re-analysed the reads in MiXCR, keeping a single row per CDR3 protein. The sample has hundreds of thousands of distinct CDR3 sequences; about 27% are singletons. This specimen was cultured PBMCs, taken from culture after CMV antigen stimulation. The source of these receptors is a human donor in good health (CMV status not recorded). Some clones in this sample may be carry-over from other donors' samples.

This sequence joins TRBV20-1 and TRBJ2-3; D is undetermined. Germline V gene lookup returns CDR1 DFQATT and CDR2 SNEGSKA (reference sequence). This CDR3 region has 15 residues. V lost 3 bases and J 0 bases, leaving 13 bases between the germline ends. In nucleotides, the CDR3 is TGCAGTGCTAGGGGTTGGGCGGCTAGCACAGATACGCAGTATTTT. It yields the protein CSARGWAASTDTQYF.

The chain is built from TRBV6-1 and TRBJ2-7, with 9 bases identical to TRBD2. The J segment lost 6 bases and the V segment lost 0 bases, leaving 3 bases of the junction unmatched. This CDR3 is built from 14 residues. Germline assignment: CDR1 MNHNS and CDR2 SASEGT. CDR3 DNA sequence: TGTGCCAGCAGTGAAGCCAAGCGGGGGGTCGAGCAGTACTTC. Translation: CASSEAKRGVEQYF.

This clonotype was recorded a few times. A much more abundant neighbour one base away suggests this may be a read error. This chain links TRBV7-2 with TRBJ2-5; no reliable D call. The CDR3 is made up of 11 amino acids. CDR1 is SGHTA and CDR2 is FQGNSA in the germline V gene. CDR3 loop: CASRKSEIQYF. The CDR3 DNA is TGTGCCAGCAGAAAATCAGAGATCCAGTACTTC. Looking up the rest from reference TRBV7-2 and TRBJ2-5 gives the full variable domain: GAGVSQSPSNKVTEKGKDVELRCDPISGHTALYWYRQSLGQGLEFLIYFQGNSAPDKSGLPSDRFSAERTGGSVSTLTIQRTQQEDSAVYLCASRKSEIQYFGPGTRLLVL.

This clonotype was picked up many times. The J gene is TRBJ1-4, the V gene TRBV7-9; 7 nucleotides agree with TRBD1. CDR1 SEHNR and CDR2 FQNEAQ come from the germline V gene (reference sequence). Losses at the gene ends were 3 bases for V and 5 bases for J; bases not matched to a gene: 6. The CDR3 loop spans 15 amino acids. The CDR3 protein is CASSFTGTVNEKLFF. The DNA for the CDR3 is TGTGCCAGCAGCTTTACCGGGACAGTGAATGAAAAACTGTTTTTT.

This clonotype was detected a few times. The rearrangement links TRBV6-2 or TRBV6-3 to TRBJ1-1, with a weak D call TRBD1 (5 bases). Deletions cut 6 bases from V and 1 base from J, with 6 bases between. CDR3 length equals 12 residues. Germline loops: CDR1 MNHEY, CDR2 SVGEGT. The CDR3 is CASRQGNTEAFF. For the CDR3, the DNA is TGTGCCAGCAGGCAGGGGAACACTGAAGCTTTCTTT.

V usage is TRBV7-2 and J usage is TRBJ2-1; TRBD1 is a possible D gene (7 bases). Germline CDR1 reads SGHTA; CDR2 reads FQGNSA. The length of the CDR3 is 15 residues. The V and J ends lost 5 bases and 4 bases respectively, with 15 bases between them. The CDR3 DNA follows: TGTGCCAGCAGCCCCAGGGGGGATTTTTACAATGAGCAGTTCTTC. Its translation is CASSPRGDFYNEQFF.

The CDR3 nucleotides read TGTGCCAGCAGCGTAAGTGGTGCCCCGCAAGAGACCCAGTACTTC. Translated, it gives CASSVSGAPQETQYF. This chain links TRBV9 with TRBJ2-5; D not certain. Looked up from germline, CDR1 is SGDLS and CDR2 is YYNGEE. CDR3 length: 15 amino acids. Trimming left V 1 base short and J 2 bases short, with 12 bases between.

With respect to this clonotype: Just one base apart from a much larger clone, this may be a read error. The V call is TRBV7-6, the J call TRBJ1-1; 8 bases match TRBD1. This CDR3 spans 16 amino acids. CDR1 and CDR2 from the germline V gene are SGHVS and FNYEAQ. The CDR3 sequence: CASSPGQGAGFTEALF. CDR3 nucleotides: TGTGCCAGCAGCCCCGGACAGGGAGCGGGATTCACTGAAGCTTTGTTT.

The chain is built from TRBV5-1 and TRBJ1-1; a weak D match, TRBD1 (5 bases). Germline CDR1 and CDR2: SGHRS and YFSETQ. With 4 bases removed from V and 1 base from J, the gap between germline ends came to 14 bases. The length of the CDR3 is 15 residues. The CDR3: CASSPAGGRNTEAFF. The DNA for the CDR3 is TGCGCCAGCAGCCCCGCTGGGGGGAGGAACACTGAAGCTTTCTTT.

The chain uses TRBV4-1 and TRBJ1-2; no reliable D call. CDR1 MGHRA and CDR2 YSYEKL come from the germline V gene. V lost 1 base to trimming and J lost 4 bases, with 13 bases between them. The CDR3 sequence is 15 residues long. Here the CDR3 DNA reads TGCGCCAGCAGCCAAGTAGCCGATGTGGGCTATGGCTACACCTTC. It is translated as CASSQVADVGYGYTF.

V gene TRBV19 combines with J gene TRBJ2-1; the match to TRBD2 covers 9 bases. This CDR3 comprises 14 residues. Germline-derived CDR1 and CDR2 are LNHDA and SQIVND (reference sequence). The V segment lost 8 bases and the J segment 6 bases; nucleotides outside the gene matches: 8. CDR3 sequence: CASSIAGAGNEQFF. The CDR3 DNA follows: TGTGCCAGTTCTATAGCGGGAGCGGGCAATGAGCAGTTCTTC.

The J gene is TRBJ1-2, the V gene TRBV7-2; no firm D call. The CDR3 consists of 15 residues. CDR1 and CDR2 (germline): SGHTA, FQGNSA. Trimming left V 8 bases short and J 5 bases short, with 21 bases between. The DNA for the CDR3 is TGTGCCAGCTCGAAGCAGGCATCCGCGGTTTATGGCTACACCTTC. Translation gives CASSKQASAVYGYTF.

This clonotype was recorded a few times. The J gene is TRBJ1-1, the V gene TRBV19; D ambiguous. Trimming left V 7 bases short and J 1 base short, with 19 bases between. Germline V CDR1 and CDR2: LNHDA, SQIVND (reference sequence). The CDR3 length is 16 residues. The CDR3 reads CASTPPGSPGNTEAFF. CDR3 DNA: TGTGCCAGTACTCCCCCAGGATCTCCCGGGAACACTGAAGCTTTCTTT.

Remarks on this clonotype: This may arise from a read error, as a much more abundant clone is one base away. The chain links TRBV5-1 to TRBJ2-2, with D hard to call. The CDR3 consists of 14 residues. The germline V gene encodes CDR1 SGHRS and CDR2 YFSETQ. V lost 6 bases to trimming and J lost 10 bases, with 19 bases between them. For the CDR3, the DNA is TGCGCCAGCACCATCGGGCCCACTTCCGAGGAGCTGTTTTTT. This encodes CASTIGPTSEELFF.

The chain carries TRBV7-9 and TRBJ1-1, with D possibly being TRBD1 (5 bases). Trimming cost V 4 bases and J 0 bases, with 15 bases left between them. CDR3 length equals 16 residues. CDR1 and CDR2 from the germline V gene are SEHNR and FQNEAQ (reference sequence). In nucleotides, the CDR3 is TGTGCCAGCAGCTCCTCCGGGGGGGGAATGAACACTGAAGCTTTCTTT. Its translation is CASSSSGGGMNTEAFF.